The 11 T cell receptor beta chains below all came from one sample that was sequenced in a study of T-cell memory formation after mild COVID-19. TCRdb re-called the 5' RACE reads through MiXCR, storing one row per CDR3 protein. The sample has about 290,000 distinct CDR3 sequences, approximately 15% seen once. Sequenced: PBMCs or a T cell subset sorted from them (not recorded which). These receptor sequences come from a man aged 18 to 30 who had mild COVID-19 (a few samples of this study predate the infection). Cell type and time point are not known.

The CDR3 DNA reads as TGTGCCAGCAGGGAGACAGAGTACCAAGAGACCCAGTACTTC. Translated, it gives CASRETEYQETQYF. The chain couples TRBV2 to TRBJ2-5, with a possible D match to TRBD1 (5 bases). Germline CDR1 SNHLY, CDR2 FYNNEI. V lost 6 bases to trimming and J lost 0 bases, with 11 bases between them. The CDR3 sequence is 14 residues long.

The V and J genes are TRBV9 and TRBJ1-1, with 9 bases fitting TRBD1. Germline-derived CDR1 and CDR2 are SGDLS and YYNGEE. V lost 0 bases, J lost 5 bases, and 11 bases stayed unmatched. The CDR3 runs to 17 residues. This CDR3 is CASSVEGAGQGATEAFF. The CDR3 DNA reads TGTGCCAGCAGCGTAGAAGGGGCGGGACAGGGTGCTACTGAAGCTTTCTTT.

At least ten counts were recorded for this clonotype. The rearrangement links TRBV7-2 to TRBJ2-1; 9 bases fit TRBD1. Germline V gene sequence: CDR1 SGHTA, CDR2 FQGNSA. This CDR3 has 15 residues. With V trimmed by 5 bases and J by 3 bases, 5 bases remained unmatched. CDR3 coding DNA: TGTGCCAGCAGCCAAACAGGGGGCTTCTACAATGAGCAGTTCTTC. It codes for CASSQTGGFYNEQFF.

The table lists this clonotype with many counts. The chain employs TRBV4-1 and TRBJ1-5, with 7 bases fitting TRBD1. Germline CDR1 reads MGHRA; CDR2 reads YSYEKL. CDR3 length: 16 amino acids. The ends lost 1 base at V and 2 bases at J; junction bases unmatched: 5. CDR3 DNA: TGCGCCAGCAGCCAAGTAAGGGGGCTAGGCAATCAGCCCCAGCATTTT. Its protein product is CASSQVRGLGNQPQHF.

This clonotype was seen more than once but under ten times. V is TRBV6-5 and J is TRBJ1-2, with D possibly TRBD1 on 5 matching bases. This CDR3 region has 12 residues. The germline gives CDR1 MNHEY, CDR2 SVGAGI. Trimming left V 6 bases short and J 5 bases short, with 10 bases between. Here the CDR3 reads CASSQTEYGYTF. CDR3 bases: TGTGCCAGCAGCCAGACAGAATATGGCTACACCTTC.

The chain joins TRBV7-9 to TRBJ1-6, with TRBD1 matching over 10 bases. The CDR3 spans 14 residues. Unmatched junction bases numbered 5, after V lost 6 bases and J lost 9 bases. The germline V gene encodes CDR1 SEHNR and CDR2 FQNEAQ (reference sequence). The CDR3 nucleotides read TGTGCCAGCAGAAAGACAGGGGGCGCTTCACCCCTCCACTTT. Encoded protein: CASRKTGGASPLHF. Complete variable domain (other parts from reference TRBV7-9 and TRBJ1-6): DTGVSQNPRHKITKRGQNVTFRCDPISEHNRLYWYRQTLGQGPEFLTYFQNEAQLEKSRLLSDRFSAERPKGSFSTLEIQRTEQGDSAMYLCASRKTGGASPLHFGNGTRLTVT.

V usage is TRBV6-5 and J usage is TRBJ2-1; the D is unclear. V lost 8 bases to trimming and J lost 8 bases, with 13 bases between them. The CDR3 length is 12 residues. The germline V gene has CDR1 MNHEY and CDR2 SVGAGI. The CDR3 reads CASGNRADEQFF. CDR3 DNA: TGTGCCAGCGGCAATAGGGCGGATGAGCAGTTCTTC.

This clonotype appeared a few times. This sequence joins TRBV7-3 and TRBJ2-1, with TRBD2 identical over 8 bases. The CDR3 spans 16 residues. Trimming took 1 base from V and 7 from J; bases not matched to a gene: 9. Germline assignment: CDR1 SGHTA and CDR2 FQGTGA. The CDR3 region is CASSLIPGGASNEQFF. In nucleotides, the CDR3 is TGTGCCAGCAGCTTAATTCCCGGGGGGGCTTCGAATGAGCAGTTCTTC.

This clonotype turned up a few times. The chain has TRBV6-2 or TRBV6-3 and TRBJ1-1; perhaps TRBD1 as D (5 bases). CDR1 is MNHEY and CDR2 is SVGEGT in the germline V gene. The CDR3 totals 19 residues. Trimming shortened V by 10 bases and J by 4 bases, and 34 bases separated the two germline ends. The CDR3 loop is CATKGPPHATGASGTEAFF. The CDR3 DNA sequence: TGTGCCACCAAAGGGCCCCCCCACGCGACCGGGGCGTCGGGCACTGAAGCTTTCTTT.

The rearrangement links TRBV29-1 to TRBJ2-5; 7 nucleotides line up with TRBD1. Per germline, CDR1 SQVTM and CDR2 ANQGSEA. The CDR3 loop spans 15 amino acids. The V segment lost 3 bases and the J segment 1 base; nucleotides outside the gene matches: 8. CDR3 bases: TGCAGCGTTGAGGGGACAGAGGGGTCCCAAGAGACCCAGTACTTC. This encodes CSVEGTEGSQETQYF.

The CDR3 sequence is CASSEQRGSTDTQYF. In DNA, the CDR3 is TGTGCCAGCAGTGAGCAGCGGGGGAGCACAGATACGCAGTATTTT. The rearrangement joins TRBV6-1 to TRBJ2-3, with 8 positions matching TRBD2. CDR3 size: 15 residues. The germline V gene encodes CDR1 MNHNS and CDR2 SASEGT. V dropped 3 bases and J dropped 0; count of bases not matched to a gene: 2.